These T cell receptor beta chains were read from a single sample in a study of long-term antiretroviral therapy in people with HIV. Assay: immunoSEQ multiplex PCR; the TCRdb copy retains only in-frame clones and omits some. The profile shows about 15,000 clones, just under 80% of them singletons. The specimen comprised unsorted PBMCs, sampled 3.2 to 3.4 years after starting antiretroviral therapy. These receptors were obtained from a woman aged 40 to 50 with HIV. The CDR3 runs from the conserved cysteine through the conserved F or W. D genes are given only for firm matches.

>TRBJ2-2|NA|TRBV18
TGTGCCAGCTCAGAGACAGGCCCGAACACCGGGGAGCTGTTTTTT
CASSETGPNTGELFF
>TRBJ1-4|TRBD1|TRBV10-3
TGTGCCATCAGTGACAGGGGGCGCGGAACTAATGAAAAACTGTTTTTT
CAISDRGRGTNEKLFF
>TRBJ2-3|TRBD1|TRBV7-8
TGTGCCGGACAGGGAAATACAGATACGCAGTATTTT
CAGQGNTDTQYF
>TRBJ1-2|NA|TRBV18
TGTGCCAGCTTTAGAGCGGGGGCCGAGGGCTACACCTTC
CASFRAGAEGYTF
>TRBJ1-6|TRBD1|TRBV7-9
TGTGCCAGCAGCATAGGACAGGTTAATTCACCCCTCCACTTT
CASSIGQVNSPLHF
>TRBJ2-7|TRBD1|TRBV5-1
TGCGCCAGCAGCTTTGGGGACAGCACCTACGAGCAGTACTTC
CASSFGDSTYEQYF
>TRBJ2-2|NA|TRBV7-2
TGTGCCAGCAGCTCACACACCGGGGAGCTGTTTTTT
CASSSHTGELFF
>TRBJ2-1|TRBD2|TRBV4-3
TGCGCCAGCAGCCAATCGAGGCGGGGGGCCGTCTACAATGAGCAGTTCTTC
CASSQSRRGAVYNEQFF
>TRBJ1-6|NA|TRBV2
TGTGCCAGCAGGGGAACAGGGTCGGAGAATTCACCCCTCCACTTT
CASRGTGSENSPLHF
>TRBJ2-3|NA|TRBV9
TGTGCCAGCAGCGCCGGGACACTACGCACAGATACGCAGTATTTT
CASSAGTLRTDTQYF